These 2 T cell receptor beta chains originate from one sample sequenced in a study of T cell responses to AZD1222 COVID-19 vaccine. Using immunoSEQ multiplex PCR, the repertoire was profiled, and TCRdb retains in-frame clones only, with some absent. The sample includes fewer than 200,000 clones, approximately 90% of them seen just once. Sample: peripheral blood, taken on day 0 of AZD1222 vaccination. The receptors here all came from an adult in good health.

This chain joins TRBV6-2 or TRBV6-3 and TRBJ1-2; no definite D call. The V end lost 2 bases, the J end lost 2 bases, and 15 bases lay between the germline ends. The CDR3 totals 16 residues. Germline V gene sequence: CDR1 MNHEY, CDR2 SVGEGT. CDR3 nucleotides: TGTGCCAGCAGTTACCCTACCTCGACGGTGAACTATGGCTACACCTTC. Its translation is CASSYPTSTVNYGYTF.

The chain carries TRBV5-4 and TRBJ1-2; 7 bases match TRBD1. V lost 0 bases and J lost 4; bases outside the gene matches: 9. Germline V gene sequence: CDR1 SGHNT, CDR2 YYREEE (reference sequence). The CDR3 has 16 amino acids. CDR3 in DNA: TGTGCCAGCAGCTTGGCGGCGAGACAGGGCGCCTATGGCTACACCTTC. Translation: CASSLAARQGAYGYTF.